This T cell receptor (beta chain) originates from a study of HIV-infected patients and healthy controls. With regard to this clonotype: Its cognate antigen is unknown.

Points from the study as a whole: Healthy controls shared more CDR3 sequences between individuals than HIV-infected patients did. The authors saw processing only sixteen HIV-infected individuals as a major limitation on generality.

Alpha and beta constant-region primers primed reverse transcription of about 500 ng RNA. Each of the alpha and beta chains got its own library through chain-specific third strand synthesis with indices. Two random hexamers, added before amplification and joined, formed each molecule's 12-nucleotide barcode. One entry per CDR3 protein results from TCRdb running MiXCR on the 5' RACE reads. The table lists roughly 18,000 distinct CDR3 sequences, approximately 8.3% of them singletons. Whole blood was used without fractionation, so all unsorted peripheral T cells were included. RNA came from 2.5 to 3 ml of peripheral blood. The germline V gene has CDR1 MDHEN and CDR2 SYDVKM. This CDR3 is built from 14 residues. The V segment lost 5 bases and the J segment 4 bases; nucleotides outside the gene matches: 7.

The sequenced material came from blood. The receptor was isolated from an adult in good health. The chain employs TRBV28 and TRBJ1-2; TRBD1 matches at 7 bases. CDR3 residues: CASSPPSGGYGYTF. The CDR3 DNA reads as TGTGCCAGCAGTCCCCCTTCAGGGGGCTATGGCTACACCTTC.